The entry below describes one TCR beta chain. What this receptor recognizes is not known. No much larger clonotype is one base removed from it; base qualities were not supplied. Library construction relied on PCR. Sequencing relied on an Illumina iSeq 100. The authors processed their data as follows. Non-productive sequences were filtered out, and CDR3s that did not start with C, did not end with F or W, or were shorter than 7 amino acids were discarded. Using R version 3.6.1, CDR3 homology was evaluated through Levenshtein distances (stringdist) along with unrooted phylogenetic trees (ape). TCRdb trimmed the raw reads at Q25, called clones with MiXCR and kept productive beta chains. Each record represents a unique CDR3 protein, reported with the most common genes and DNA among its rows. V and J calls and clone size were set by TCRdb, not the authors. Counted in this sample were roughly 25,000 distinct CDR3 sequences; 45% to 65% of them appeared once. About 0.95% of the sample is taken by the ten largest.

The sample comes from a study of vaccination and CD4 T cells after COVID-19 (dated by TCRdb to 2022 to 2024). With respect to the entire study: Convalescent patients had a positive SARS-CoV-2 result on nasal swab PCR, and of these patients, several had mild disease and one had severe disease. The spike-specific CD4+ TCR repertoire was compared before and after mRNA vaccination in around ten COVID-19 convalescent patients and a handful of infection-naive healthy vaccine recipients. Post-vaccine blood samples were collected a median of 72 days after the second vaccine dose, ranging from about 12 to 241 days. Participants received two doses of either the Pfizer-BioNTech BNT162b2 vaccine (n=8) or the Moderna mRNA-1273 vaccine (n=2). Post-COVID blood samples were collected from convalescent patients a median of around 100 days after diagnosis, with a range of about 35 to 180 days. The convalescent cohort included six males and four females, with two Hispanic individuals, seven Caucasians, two Asians and one multiracial person. The paper as a whole reports these results and caveats: An increase in the median number of SARS-CoV-2-reactive clonotypes from approximately 20 after infection to 38 after vaccination was observed, but the change was not found to be significant. Of the vaccine-specific clones found in convalescent patients, nearly all (304 of 307) were mono-reactive for SARS-CoV-2 spike instead of being cross-reactive with common cold coronaviruses. The number of convalescent patients in the study was relatively small, and the study did not examine early timepoints following natural infection. Among the post-vaccine SARS-CoV-2-reactive clones in convalescent patients, a median roughly 85% showed up only after vaccination, which suggests vaccine-specific priming.

From its cysteine to its phenylalanine, the CDR3 spans 17 amino acids. Just CDR3 DNA is preserved here, 51 bases in frame from base 1. Sequences DFQATT (CDR1) and SNEGSKA (CDR2) are obtained from the germline V gene (reference sequence). The germline ends are 15 bases apart after V is trimmed by 3 bases and J by 0 bases. The convalescent patients' positive SARS-CoV-2 PCR tests fell between March and December 2020, which was before the Alpha, Beta and Delta variants emerged in the United States. Ficoll-Paque Plus gradient centrifugation was used to isolate PBMCs from whole blood, and the isolated PBMCs were then either used fresh or cryopreserved at -140C.

The source is a human donor who had recovered from COVID-19. Sequencing was performed on CD4+ T cells from blood, taken before SARS-CoV-2 vaccination. The V gene is TRBV20-1 and the J gene is TRBJ1-6; a tentative D call is TRBD1 (6 bases match). The nucleotides read TGCAGTGCTAGGGCAGGGGCGCTTAGCTCCTATAATTCACCCCTCCACTTT. Translated, it reads CSARAGALSSYNSPLHF.